This TCR beta chain was sequenced in a study of blood T cell repertoires in COVID-19. Seattle's enrolled individuals joined amid active infection and were then monitored longitudinally. Per the authors' pipeline: From reference gene primer amplification, estimates of nucleated cell counts were derived. Generated by immunoSEQ multiplex PCR, the TCRdb table keeps only in-frame clones and is missing some. V, J and clone size reflect that table, while D and trimming were determined from the DNA. The sample has roughly 130,000 clones; 84% are singletons. The CDR3 consists of 14 residues. V lost 3 bases and J lost 7, with 16 bases in between. The germline gives CDR1 SGHRS, CDR2 YFSETQ.

The sequenced sample consisted of peripheral blood. The V call is TRBV5-1, the J call TRBJ1-2; TRBD1 is a possible D gene (5 bases). The receptor was derived from a man aged 25-40 years with COVID-19, enrolled during active disease. The CDR3 sequence: CASSSTNTGSGYTF. The CDR3 bases are TGCGCCAGCAGCTCCACTAACACAGGTTCTGGCTACACCTTC.